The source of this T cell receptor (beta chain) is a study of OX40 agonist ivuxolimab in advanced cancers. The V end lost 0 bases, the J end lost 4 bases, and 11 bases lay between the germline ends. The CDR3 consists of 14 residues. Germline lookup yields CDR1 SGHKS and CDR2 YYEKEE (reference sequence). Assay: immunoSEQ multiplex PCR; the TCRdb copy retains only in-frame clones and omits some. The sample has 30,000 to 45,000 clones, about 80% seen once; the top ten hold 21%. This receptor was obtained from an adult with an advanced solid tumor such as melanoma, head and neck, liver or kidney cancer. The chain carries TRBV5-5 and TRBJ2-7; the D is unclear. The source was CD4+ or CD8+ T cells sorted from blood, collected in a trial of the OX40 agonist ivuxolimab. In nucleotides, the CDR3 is TGTGCCAGCAGCTTGGAGGTAACGAGTTACGAGCAGTACTTC. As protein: CASSLEVTSYEQYF.